These 25 T cell receptor beta chains came from one sample sequenced in a study of T cells in localized non-small cell lung cancer. TCRdb keeps only in-frame clones here, not all; method: immunoSEQ multiplex PCR. The table records roughly 13,000 clones, roughly nine tenths of them present only once. The source was peripheral blood mononuclear cells, collected before any cancer treatment. These receptors all come from a man aged 40-75 years with stage III lung adenocarcinoma.

In its sample, this clone was seen once. This chain uses TRBV27 with TRBJ2-7; 7 bases are a match to TRBD1. Germline V gives CDR1 MNHEY, CDR2 SMNVEV (reference sequence). The CDR3 runs to 14 residues. Trimming at V came to 4 bases and at J to 5 bases, leaving 8 bases not matched to a gene. CDR3 sequence reads: CASSSQTGAHEQYF. The CDR3 region has the DNA TGTGCCAGCAGTTCCCAAACAGGGGCCCACGAGCAGTACTTC.

The genes are TRBV19 and TRBJ2-1; TRBD2 agrees at 7 bases. The V segment lost 5 bases and the J segment 8 bases; nucleotides outside the gene matches: 12. The germline V gene has CDR1 LNHDA and CDR2 SQIVND (reference sequence). The CDR3 length is 15 residues. The chain's CDR3 is CASSPRGQREHEQFF. CDR3 bases: TGTGCCAGTAGTCCCCGGGGCCAGCGGGAACATGAGCAGTTCTTC.

Points on this clone: Other DNA sequences within the sample encode an identical CDR3. The V and J genes are TRBV5-1 and TRBJ2-5; D is unresolved. Germline CDR1 SGHRS, CDR2 YFSETQ. CDR3 length equals 11 residues. V lost 2 bases and J lost 1, with 0 bases in between. Written as DNA, the CDR3 is TGCGCCAGCAGCTTCCAAGAGACCCAGTACTTC. It encodes CASSFQETQYF. Looking up the rest from reference TRBV5-1 and TRBJ2-5 gives the full variable domain: KAGVTQTPRYLIKTRGQQVTLSCSPISGHRSVSWYQQTPGQGLQFLFEYFSETQRNKGNFPGRFSGRQFSNSRSEMNVSTLELGDSALYLCASSFQETQYFGPGTRLLVL.

This rearrangement joins TRBV27 to TRBJ2-1; 16 bases map to TRBD2. V dropped 2 bases and J dropped 5; count of bases not matched to a gene: 9. CDR1 and CDR2 from the germline V gene are MNHEY and SMNVEV (reference sequence). CDR3 length: 19 amino acids. The CDR3, as DNA: TGTGCCAGCAGTTTAAGGGGACTAGCGGGAGGGGGGAACAACAATGAGCAGTTCTTC. It is translated as CASSLRGLAGGGNNNEQFF.

The CDR3 spells CASRPGGSHEKLFF. Here the CDR3 DNA reads TGTGCCAGCAGACCAGGGGGAAGCCATGAAAAACTGTTTTTT. The chain employs TRBV7-6 and TRBJ1-4, with 7 bases identical to TRBD1. The CDR3 loop spans 14 amino acids. Germline trimming cut 6 bases from V and 6 bases from J; bases unmatched to any gene: 7. CDR1 and CDR2 from the germline V gene are SGHVS and FNYEAQ.

DNA for the CDR3: TGTGCCAGCAGTGAATTTGGCAGCTTAACTAATGAAAAACTGTTTTTT. Translating gives CASSEFGSLTNEKLFF. The chain uses TRBV25-1 and TRBJ1-4; no definite D call. V was pared by 1 base and J by 1 base, with 10 bases between. The CDR3 extends over 16 amino acids. The germline gives CDR1 MGHDK, CDR2 SYGVNS.

The table lists this clone with a count of one. This rearrangement joins TRBV29-1 to TRBJ2-7; D could derive from TRBD1 or TRBD2 (5 bases each). With 1 base removed from V and 2 bases from J, the gap between germline ends came to 12 bases. Germline assignment: CDR1 SQVTM and CDR2 ANQGSEA. This CDR3 region has 14 residues. The CDR3 region is CSVEAGTETYEQYF. The CDR3 region has the DNA TGCAGCGTTGAAGCAGGGACGGAAACCTACGAGCAGTACTTC.

The chain joins TRBV11-2 to TRBJ2-3; no definite D call. Looked up from germline, CDR1 is SGHAT and CDR2 is FQNNGV. Trimming stripped 1 base from V and 4 bases from J, with 6 bases between. This CDR3 has 13 amino acids. The CDR3 loop reads CASSLGRADTQYF. As DNA, the CDR3 is TGTGCCAGCAGCTTAGGAAGGGCAGATACGCAGTATTTT.

This clone was counted a few times. The V call is TRBV7-9, the J call TRBJ1-1; possibly TRBD1 for D (6 bases). V lost 5 bases and J 1 base, leaving 11 bases between the germline ends. This CDR3 has 14 residues. Germline loops: CDR1 SEHNR, CDR2 FQNEAQ (reference sequence). Here the CDR3 reads CASSPRDKNTEAFF. As DNA, the CDR3 is TGTGCCAGCAGCCCCCGGGACAAGAACACTGAAGCTTTCTTT.

The V and J genes are TRBV7-9 and TRBJ2-1, with TRBD2 identical over 10 bases. Trimming at V came to 6 bases and at J to 10 bases, leaving 12 bases not matched to a gene. This CDR3 has 15 residues. The germline gives CDR1 SEHNR, CDR2 FQNEAQ (reference sequence). CDR3 residues: CASSKPLAGRGEQFF. The CDR3 nucleotides are TGTGCCAGCAGTAAGCCACTAGCGGGACGAGGAGAGCAGTTCTTC.

The chain employs TRBV7-2 and TRBJ2-2; D unclear. CDR3 length: 12 residues. The V end lost 1 base, the J end lost 7 bases, and 4 bases lay between the germline ends. CDR1 and CDR2 (germline): SGHTA, FQGNSA. For the CDR3, the DNA is TGTGCCAGCAGCTTAGTAGGCGGGGAGCTGTTTTTT. Its translation is CASSLVGGELFF.

V usage is TRBV7-2 and J usage is TRBJ1-3, with 9 bases identical to TRBD1. The CDR3 spans 16 residues. The germline V gene encodes CDR1 SGHTA and CDR2 FQGNSA. With V trimmed by 4 bases and J by 3 bases, 7 bases remained unmatched. DNA of the CDR3: TGTGCCAGCAGCTCCTCACAGGGGGCAAGTGGAAACACCATATATTTT. The encoded protein is CASSSSQGASGNTIYF. Complete variable domain (other parts from reference TRBV7-2 and TRBJ1-3): GAGVSQSPSNKVTEKGKDVELRCDPISGHTALYWYRQSLGQGLEFLIYFQGNSAPDKSGLPSDRFSAERTGGSVSTLTIQRTQQEDSAVYLCASSSSQGASGNTIYFGEGSWLTVV.

The chain joins TRBV19 to TRBJ2-7, with 13 bases that match TRBD2. Looked up from germline, CDR1 is LNHDA and CDR2 is SQIVND (reference sequence). Unmatched junction bases numbered 8, after V lost 6 bases and J lost 3 bases. The CDR3 has 16 residues. CDR3 residues: CASSRTSGSGVYEQYF. CDR3 bases: TGTGCCAGTAGCCGGACTAGCGGGAGCGGGGTCTACGAGCAGTACTTC.

The rearrangement joins TRBV6-5 to TRBJ2-2, with TRBD2 matching 7 bases. The CDR3 length is 14 residues. The germline V gene encodes CDR1 MNHEY and CDR2 SVGAGI. V gave up 0 bases and J gave up 7 bases; unmatched junction bases: 2. CDR3 sequence: CASSYSGGGGELFF. CDR3 coding DNA: TGTGCCAGCAGTTACTCCGGCGGGGGCGGGGAGCTGTTTTTT.

The CDR3 sequence: CASSLGWTGLPGANVLTF. The CDR3, as DNA: TGTGCCAGCAGCTTAGGGTGGACAGGGCTCCCTGGGGCCAACGTCCTGACTTTC. The rearrangement uses TRBV11-1 and TRBJ2-6, with 8 positions matching TRBD1. The germline gives CDR1 SGHAT, CDR2 FQDESV (reference sequence). With 1 base clipped from V and 2 bases from J, the junction kept 7 bases outside the gene matches. This CDR3 contains 18 residues.

In its sample, this clone was seen once. The chain is built from TRBV4-1 and TRBJ1-4; no clear D. This CDR3 has 17 residues. Germline CDR1 and CDR2: MGHRA and YSYEKL. Trimming stripped 4 bases from V and 0 bases from J, with 15 bases between. In DNA, the CDR3 is TGCGCCAGCAGCCTGAGGTCGGGTGCATCAACTAATGAAAAACTGTTTTTT. As protein: CASSLRSGASTNEKLFF.

This rearrangement joins TRBV28 to TRBJ2-1; 10 positions agree with TRBD2. CDR1 is MDHEN, CDR2 SYDVKM, per germline. The CDR3 loop spans 14 amino acids. Unmatched junction bases numbered 6, after V lost 8 bases and J lost 5 bases. CDR3 sequence: CASPPAGGDNEQFF. The CDR3 DNA sequence: TGTGCCAGCCCACCAGCGGGAGGGGACAATGAGCAGTTCTTC.

The CDR3 protein is CASSQDTGLDQPQHF. The CDR3 bases are TGCGCCAGCAGCCAAGATACGGGTTTGGATCAGCCCCAGCATTTT. The chain is built from TRBV4-1 and TRBJ1-5, with D unclear. V shed 0 bases and J shed 5 bases, with 11 bases lying between them. This CDR3 is 15 amino acids long. Germline-derived CDR1 and CDR2 are MGHRA and YSYEKL.

The chain combines TRBV18 with TRBJ2-5; 11 bases map to TRBD2. V was pared by 1 base and J by 2 bases, with 3 bases of the junction left unmatched. The CDR3 runs to 16 residues. CDR1 is KGHSH, CDR2 LQKENI, per germline. The CDR3 region has the DNA TGTGCCAGCTCACCACTAGCGGGAGGGATTCAAGAGACCCAGTACTTC. It codes for CASSPLAGGIQETQYF.

The chain has TRBV11-1 and TRBJ2-1; possible D gene TRBD2, 6 bases. Germline lookup yields CDR1 SGHAT and CDR2 FQDESV (reference sequence). V dropped 1 base and J dropped 7 bases, with 17 bases sitting between them. This CDR3 region has 16 residues. The CDR3 here is CASSLESGGKVNEQFF. CDR3 nucleotides: TGTGCCAGCAGCTTAGAGTCCGGCGGGAAGGTGAATGAGCAGTTCTTC.

Sample share makes this clone medium-sized. The gene calls are TRBV28 and TRBJ2-2, with unresolved D. This CDR3 contains 13 residues. Per the germline V gene, CDR1 is MDHEN and CDR2 is SYDVKM. V was cut by 7 bases and J by 4 bases, with 10 bases left in between. The CDR3 nucleotides are TGTGCCAGCACCCTATCGGGCACCGGGGAGCTGTTTTTT. This codes for CASTLSGTGELFF. Using reference TRBV28 and TRBJ2-2 for the parts outside the CDR3, the full variable domain is DVKVTQSSRYLVKRTGEKVFLECVQDMDHENMFWYRQDPGLGLRLIYFSYDVKMKEKGDIPEGYSVSREKKERFSLILESASTNQTSMYLCASTLSGTGELFFGEGSRLTVL.

This chain links TRBV7-9 with TRBJ2-5, with 9 bases fitting TRBD1. Germline CDR1 SEHNR, CDR2 FQNEAQ (reference sequence). V shed 0 bases, J shed 2 bases, and the junction held 4 bases outside the gene matches. The CDR3 totals 16 residues. The CDR3 DNA reads TGTGCCAGCAGCTTAGCGGACAGGGGCAGACAAGAGACCCAGTACTTC. This translates into CASSLADRGRQETQYF.

The V gene is TRBV18, the J gene TRBJ1-1; D unresolved. Trimming shortened V by 3 bases and J by 0 bases, and 11 bases separated the two germline ends. The CDR3 runs 15 residues. Germline V gene sequence: CDR1 KGHSH, CDR2 LQKENI. In nucleotides, the CDR3 is TGTGCCAGCTCACCCCGATCCTCCATGAACACTGAAGCTTTCTTT. Translated, it gives CASSPRSSMNTEAFF.

The chain joins TRBV6-1 to TRBJ2-2, with a weak D call TRBD1 (6 bases). Germline loops: CDR1 MNHNS, CDR2 SASEGT. With 5 bases removed from V and 7 bases from J, the gap between germline ends came to 17 bases. This CDR3 has 15 amino acids. As DNA, the CDR3 is TGTGCCAGCAGTCACTTCGACAGGCGCGACGGGGAGCTGTTTTTT. Amino acids: CASSHFDRRDGELFF.

In DNA, the CDR3 is TGTGCCAGCAGTGACAGCATGAACACTGAAGCTTTCTTT. This encodes CASSDSMNTEAFF. The chain recombines TRBV25-1 with TRBJ1-1, with D uncertain. Germline loops: CDR1 MGHDK, CDR2 SYGVNS. This CDR3 has 13 residues. The V end was cut by 3 bases, the J end by 0 bases, with 5 bases between.